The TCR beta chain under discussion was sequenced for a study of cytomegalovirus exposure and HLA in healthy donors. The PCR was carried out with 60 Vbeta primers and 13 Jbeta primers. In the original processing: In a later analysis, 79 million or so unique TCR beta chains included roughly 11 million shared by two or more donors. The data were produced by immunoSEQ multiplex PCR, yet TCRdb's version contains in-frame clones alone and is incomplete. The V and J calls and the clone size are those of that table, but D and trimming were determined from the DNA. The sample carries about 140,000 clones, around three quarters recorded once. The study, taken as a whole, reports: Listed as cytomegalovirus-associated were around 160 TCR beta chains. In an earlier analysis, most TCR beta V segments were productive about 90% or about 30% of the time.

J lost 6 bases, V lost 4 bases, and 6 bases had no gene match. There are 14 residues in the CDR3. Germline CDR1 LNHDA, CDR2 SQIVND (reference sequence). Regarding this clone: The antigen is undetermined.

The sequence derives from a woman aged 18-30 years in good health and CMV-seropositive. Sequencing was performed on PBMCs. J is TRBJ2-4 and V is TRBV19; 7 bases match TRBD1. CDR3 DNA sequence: TGTGCCAGTAGTACAAGACAGGGACCAAACATTCAGTACTTC. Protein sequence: CASSTRQGPNIQYF.